Each of the 20 T cell receptor beta chains below was sequenced from the same sample in a study of CD8 T cells in Susac syndrome. An amount of RNA that ranged from 0.5 to 1 ug was reverse transcribed with random hexamers. In TCRdb, the immunoSEQ multiplex PCR reads were re-called with MiXCR into one record per CDR3 protein. The table lists hundreds of thousands of distinct CDR3 sequences, around 84% of them singletons. Sequencing was carried out using CD8+ T cells from PBMCs. Receptors were obtained from a human donor with multiple sclerosis.

The chain has TRBV9 and TRBJ2-1; the match to TRBD1 covers 9 bases. V was pared by 3 bases and J by 10 bases, with 5 bases of the junction left unmatched. The length of the CDR3 is 13 residues. CDR1 and CDR2 from the germline V gene are SGDLS and YYNGEE. The CDR3 sequence: CASSGGTGQEQFF. For the CDR3, the DNA is TGTGCCAGCAGCGGAGGGACAGGGCAGGAGCAGTTCTTC.

The chain employs TRBV6-5 and TRBJ1-1; D possibly corresponds to TRBD1 (6 bases). The CDR3 has 15 residues. V shed 0 bases and J shed 1 base, with 9 bases lying between them. Germline CDR1 reads MNHEY; CDR2 reads SVGAGI. The CDR3 protein is CASSYSVTGNTEAFF. The DNA for the CDR3 is TGTGCCAGCAGTTACTCGGTGACAGGGAACACTGAAGCTTTCTTT.

The sample holds a few counts of this clonotype. The chain recombines TRBV5-4 with TRBJ2-3; 12 nucleotides line up with TRBD2. The CDR3 totals 17 residues. From germline, CDR1 is SGHNT and CDR2 YYREEE (reference sequence). With V trimmed by 3 bases and J by 5 bases, 10 bases remained unmatched. CDR3 coding DNA: TGTGCCAGCAGCTCCCCGACTAGCGGGAGAGTTAGAGATACGCAGTATTTT. It encodes CASSSPTSGRVRDTQYF. Drawing the rest from reference TRBV5-4 and TRBJ2-3, the complete variable domain is ETGVTQSPTHLIKTRGQQVTLRCSSQSGHNTVSWYQQALGQGPQFIFQYYREEENGRGNFPPRFSGLQFPNYSSELNVNALELDDSALYLCASSSPTSGRVRDTQYFGPGTRLTVL.

This clonotype came up a few times. This rearrangement joins TRBV14 to TRBJ2-7; the match to TRBD1 covers 9 bases. With 2 bases clipped from V and 6 bases from J, the junction kept 8 bases outside the gene matches. The CDR3 has 15 residues. Germline-derived CDR1 and CDR2 are SGHDN and FVKESK. CDR3 sequence: CASSQRPGQGAEQYF. CDR3 DNA: TGTGCCAGCAGCCAACGTCCGGGACAGGGTGCCGAGCAGTACTTC. Using reference TRBV14 and TRBJ2-7 for the parts outside the CDR3, the full variable domain is EAGVTQFPSHSVIEKGQTVTLRCDPISGHDNLYWYRRVMGKEIKFLLHFVKESKQDESGMPNNRFLAERTGGTYSTLKVQPAELEDSGVYFCASSQRPGQGAEQYFGPGTRLTVT.

V is TRBV28 and J is TRBJ2-3; unclear D gene. With 2 bases removed from V and 2 bases from J, the gap between germline ends came to 17 bases. Germline V CDR1 and CDR2: MDHEN, SYDVKM. The CDR3 runs to 17 residues. CDR3 sequence (DNA): TGTGCCAGCAGTTTACAACAGCTCCTGATGGACACAGATACGCAGTATTTT. Residues: CASSLQQLLMDTDTQYF.

The J gene is TRBJ1-2, the V gene TRBV7-9; 8 nucleotides line up with TRBD1. V gave up 3 bases and J gave up 2 bases; unmatched junction bases: 5. This CDR3 has 15 residues. CDR1 is SEHNR and CDR2 is FQNEAQ in the germline V gene (reference sequence). CDR3 sequence: CASSFDRGSNYGYTF. The CDR3 DNA follows: TGTGCCAGCAGCTTCGACAGGGGATCCAACTATGGCTACACCTTC.

The genes are TRBV23-1 and TRBJ2-5, with TRBD2 matching 8 bases. TRBV23-1 is an ORF, and what it does is uncertain. This CDR3 has 17 amino acids. Germline trimming cut 0 bases from V and 5 bases from J; bases unmatched to any gene: 11. CDR3 nucleotides: TGCGCCAGCAGTCAATCGTCACCCAGCGGGAGTGGGGAGACCCAGTACTTC. It encodes CASSQSSPSGSGETQYF.

The chain recombines TRBV27 with TRBJ2-4; the D gene is possibly TRBD2 (6 bases). There are 12 residues in the CDR3. Trimming cost V 8 bases and J 6 bases, with 11 bases left between them. Germline V gives CDR1 MNHEY, CDR2 SMNVEV (reference sequence). CDR3 loop: CASGSGGNIQYF. The CDR3 DNA is TGTGCCAGCGGCTCCGGGGGAAACATTCAGTACTTC.

The V gene is TRBV28, the J gene TRBJ2-5; the match to TRBD1 covers 9 bases. The length of the CDR3 is 14 residues. With V trimmed by 1 base and J by 5 bases, 2 bases remained unmatched. Germline V gene data show CDR1 as MDHEN and CDR2 as SYDVKM. Here the CDR3 reads CASSLSDRGETQYF. DNA of the CDR3: TGTGCCAGCAGTTTATCCGACAGGGGGGAGACCCAGTACTTC.

This rearrangement joins TRBV12-3 or TRBV12-4 to TRBJ1-2; the D gene is possibly TRBD1 (6 bases). The V and J ends lost 2 bases and 7 bases respectively, with 11 bases between them. The length of the CDR3 is 13 residues. CDR3 protein: CASSLTRGSGYTF. The CDR3 DNA sequence: TGTGCCAGCAGTTTAACCAGGGGTTCTGGCTACACCTTC.

This clonotype appeared a few times. This chain links TRBV2 with TRBJ2-7; 8 bases agree with TRBD1. The CDR3 is 15 residues long. CDR1 SNHLY and CDR2 FYNNEI come from the germline V gene. J lost 5 bases, V lost 2 bases, and 8 bases had no gene match. CDR3 bases: TGTGCCAGCAGTGAAAGAGGACAGGGCACCGACGAGCAGTACTTC. Translation: CASSERGQGTDEQYF. The full variable domain, in which reference TRBV2 and TRBJ2-7 provide the parts outside the CDR3, is EPEVTQTPSHQVTQMGQEVILRCVPISNHLYFYWYRQILGQKVEFLVSFYNNEISEKSEIFDDQFSVERPDGSNFTLKIRSTKLEDSAMYFCASSERGQGTDEQYFGPGTRLTVT.

The chain carries TRBV18 and TRBJ2-7; 7 bases map to TRBD1. Per the germline V gene, CDR1 is KGHSH and CDR2 is LQKENI. V shed 2 bases and J 2 bases; nucleotides not matched to a gene: 21. CDR3 length: 20 residues. CDR3 sequence: CASSPWQQPRQGESPYEQYF. DNA for the CDR3: TGTGCCAGCTCACCATGGCAACAGCCCCGGCAGGGGGAGAGTCCCTACGAGCAGTACTTC.

V usage is TRBV29-1 and J usage is TRBJ1-2; D might be TRBD1 (5 bases). Germline CDR1 SQVTM, CDR2 ANQGSEA. The CDR3 spans 11 residues. V lost 4 bases and J lost 6, with 9 bases in between. CDR3 coding DNA: TGCAGCGTTGCGGGACGAAATGGCTACACCTTC. Protein: CSVAGRNGYTF.

The chain has TRBV7-6 and TRBJ1-1; 10 positions agree with TRBD1. V was pared by 6 bases and J by 4 bases, with 5 bases of the junction left unmatched. This CDR3 has 14 residues. Germline CDR1 and CDR2: SGHVS and FNYEAQ. CDR3: CASRGQGRSTEAFF. As DNA, the CDR3 is TGTGCCAGCAGGGGACAGGGGAGGAGCACTGAAGCTTTCTTT.

This clonotype was seen just once. This chain joins TRBV2 and TRBJ1-1; D gene ambiguous. Germline assignment: CDR1 SNHLY and CDR2 FYNNEI. V was cut by 1 base and J by 4 bases, with 19 bases left in between. The CDR3 totals 17 residues. CDR3: CASSEVTLEYPSTEAFF. As DNA, the CDR3 is TGTGCCAGCAGTGAAGTTACGCTTGAGTACCCCAGCACTGAAGCTTTCTTT.

The chain recombines TRBV6-1 with TRBJ2-1; 7 positions agree with TRBD1. This CDR3 region has 16 residues. V lost 5 bases, J lost 7 bases, and 14 bases stayed unmatched. In germline, CDR1 is MNHNS, CDR2 SASEGT. CDR3 sequence reads: CASSTKTGTRKNEQFF. DNA of the CDR3: TGTGCCAGCAGTACCAAGACAGGGACGAGGAAGAATGAGCAGTTCTTC.

The chain employs TRBV11-2 and TRBJ2-1; 9 bases match TRBD2. CDR3 size: 15 residues. Germline values: CDR1 SGHAT, CDR2 FQNNGV. The V and J ends lost 7 bases and 7 bases, in that order; junction bases with no gene match: 11. Here the CDR3 reads CASKVPSGKGNEQFF. The CDR3 nucleotides are TGTGCCAGCAAAGTCCCTAGCGGGAAGGGGAATGAGCAGTTCTTC.

This sequence joins TRBV4-1 and TRBJ2-5; 11 nucleotides agree with TRBD2. The CDR3 contains 17 residues. Trimming took 0 bases from V and 5 from J; bases not matched to a gene: 8. Looked up from germline, CDR1 is MGHRA and CDR2 is YSYEKL. CDR3 amino acids: CASSQEVAGGPGETQYF. Here the CDR3 DNA reads TGCGCCAGCAGCCAAGAAGTAGCGGGAGGGCCGGGGGAGACCCAGTACTTC.

The chain employs TRBV12-3 or TRBV12-4 and TRBJ1-1; TRBD1 might be the D (6 bases). The CDR3 is made up of 13 amino acids. V lost 6 bases and J 1 base, leaving 9 bases between the germline ends. The CDR3 nucleotides are TGTGCCAGCAGAGACAGGAGGAACACTGAAGCTTTCTTT. Its translation is CASRDRRNTEAFF.

The chain combines TRBV5-1 with TRBJ1-5; 7 nucleotides align to TRBD1. This CDR3 comprises 15 residues. Trimming removed 4 bases from V and 4 bases from J; junction bases left unmatched: 8. Germline values: CDR1 SGHRS, CDR2 YFSETQ. In DNA, the CDR3 is TGCGCCAGCAGCACGACAGGGAAGGGGAATCAGCCCCAGCATTTT. Protein sequence: CASSTTGKGNQPQHF.